A single sample gave rise to the 22 T cell receptor beta chains below, sequenced in a study of response to subunit inactivated influenza vaccine. TCRdb reprocessed the RT-PCR reads with MiXCR, giving one entry per CDR3 protein. The sample contains 500,000 to 600,000 distinct CDR3 sequences, approximately 7.6% of which appear only once. This specimen consisted of PBMCs from blood, obtained roughly 24 months after vaccination. The receptors were gathered from a man between 45 and 75 years old who received an inactivated influenza vaccine.

This clonotype occurred many times. This CDR3 is CASSIGTSGRGYEQYF. CDR3 nucleotides: TGTGCCAGCAGTATAGGGACTAGCGGGAGAGGATACGAGCAGTACTTC. This rearrangement joins TRBV27 to TRBJ2-7, with TRBD2 matching over 14 bases. From germline, CDR1 is MNHEY and CDR2 SMNVEV (reference sequence). This CDR3 region has 16 residues. V lost 5 bases and J lost 4; bases outside the gene matches: 7.

Ten or more counts support this clonotype. CDR3 in DNA: TGCAGTGCTGGGGATAGCGGAAAAACCTACGAGCAGTACTTC. This sequence encodes CSAGDSGKTYEQYF. The chain has TRBV20-1 and TRBJ2-7; D might be TRBD2 (6 bases). In germline, CDR1 is DFQATT, CDR2 SNEGSKA (reference sequence). V lost 5 bases to trimming and J lost 2 bases, with 16 bases between them. The CDR3 contains 14 residues.

This chain links TRBV20-1 with TRBJ1-1; weak D call: TRBD1 (5 bases). Trimming took 2 bases from V and 6 from J, leaving 13 bases between them. Germline lookup yields CDR1 DFQATT and CDR2 SNEGSKA (reference sequence). The CDR3 totals 13 residues. Here the CDR3 reads CSARWGVLAEAFF. The CDR3 nucleotides are TGCAGTGCTAGATGGGGGGTACTCGCTGAAGCTTTCTTT.

The sample holds a few counts of this clonotype. The chain employs TRBV6-1 and TRBJ2-1, with TRBD2 identical over 7 bases. The J segment lost 2 bases and the V segment lost 2 bases, leaving 3 bases of the junction unmatched. CDR1 MNHNS and CDR2 SASEGT come from the germline V gene. The CDR3 spans 15 residues. This CDR3 is CASSESAGAYNEQFF. The CDR3 coding sequence is TGTGCCAGCAGTGAATCGGCGGGGGCCTACAATGAGCAGTTCTTC.

This clonotype has a count of ten or more. This chain joins TRBV20-1 and TRBJ2-3, with D possibly matching TRBD1 (5 bases). The CDR3 loop spans 14 amino acids. Germline-derived CDR1 and CDR2 are DFQATT and SNEGSKA (reference sequence). The V and J ends lost 5 bases and 0 bases respectively, with 12 bases between them. CDR3 nucleotides: TGCAGTGCTGCCCAGGGTAGCAGCACAGATACGCAGTATTTT. Translation gives CSAAQGSSTDTQYF.

The chain carries TRBV5-5 and TRBJ2-5; D is unresolved. The V end lost 2 bases, the J end lost 5 bases, and 16 bases lay between the germline ends. Germline CDR1 is SGHKS and CDR2 is YYEKEE (reference sequence). The CDR3 runs to 15 residues. This CDR3 is CASSLTGSPAETQYF. In DNA form, the CDR3 reads TGTGCCAGCAGCTTAACGGGCAGCCCGGCGGAGACCCAGTACTTC.

J is TRBJ1-2 and V is TRBV6-1, with 7 bases lining up with TRBD1. V shed 6 bases and J 4 bases; nucleotides not matched to a gene: 14. The CDR3 runs to 16 residues. Germline CDR1 and CDR2: MNHNS and SASEGT. Here the CDR3 DNA reads TGTGCCAGCAGGTCATTCGCCCGGGACAGCACCTATGGCTACACCTTC. This encodes CASRSFARDSTYGYTF.

This clonotype has at least ten counts. The gene calls are TRBV5-1 and TRBJ2-7; D is perhaps TRBD1 (6 bases). Germline V gives CDR1 SGHRS, CDR2 YFSETQ. V dropped 4 bases and J dropped 4 bases, with 12 bases sitting between them. The CDR3 consists of 13 residues. As DNA, the CDR3 is TGCGCCAGCAGCCCGGACAGATTTTACGAGCAGTACTTC. It codes for CASSPDRFYEQYF. The full variable domain, with the rest looked up from reference TRBV5-1 and TRBJ2-7, is KAGVTQTPRYLIKTRGQQVTLSCSPISGHRSVSWYQQTPGQGLQFLFEYFSETQRNKGNFPGRFSGRQFSNSRSEMNVSTLELGDSALYLCASSPDRFYEQYFGPGTRLTVT.

This clonotype showed up just a few times. J is TRBJ2-3 and V is TRBV7-2, with 7 bases aligning to TRBD2. Germline lookup yields CDR1 SGHTA and CDR2 FQGNSA. The CDR3 totals 15 residues. Trimming took 7 bases from V and 3 from J; bases not matched to a gene: 10. The CDR3 loop is CASTPWGGITDTQYF. The CDR3 bases are TGTGCCAGCACCCCCTGGGGAGGGATTACAGATACGCAGTATTTT. Full variable domain (outside the CDR3, taken from reference TRBV7-2 and TRBJ2-3): GAGVSQSPSNKVTEKGKDVELRCDPISGHTALYWYRQSLGQGLEFLIYFQGNSAPDKSGLPSDRFSAERTGGSVSTLTIQRTQQEDSAVYLCASTPWGGITDTQYFGPGTRLTVL.

This clonotype was observed at least ten times. The chain employs TRBV5-1 and TRBJ1-2; a possible D gene is TRBD1 (5 bases). In germline, CDR1 is SGHRS, CDR2 YFSETQ. The CDR3 spans 14 residues. Deletions cut 4 bases from V and 5 bases from J, with 15 bases between. The chain's CDR3 is CASSVGVRVYGYTF. The CDR3 DNA sequence: TGCGCCAGCAGCGTGGGAGTCAGGGTGTATGGCTACACCTTC.

This clonotype was picked up a small number of times. The gene calls are TRBV14 and TRBJ1-1; 9 positions match TRBD1. This CDR3 is built from 14 residues. V dropped 4 bases and J dropped 4; count of bases not matched to a gene: 4. Looked up from germline, CDR1 is SGHDN and CDR2 is FVKESK. The CDR3 spells CASSLVQGATEAFF. The CDR3 coding sequence is TGTGCCAGCAGCCTCGTACAGGGGGCCACTGAAGCTTTCTTT. The variable domain in full, with the rest retrieved from reference TRBV14 and TRBJ1-1, is EAGVTQFPSHSVIEKGQTVTLRCDPISGHDNLYWYRRVMGKEIKFLLHFVKESKQDESGMPNNRFLAERTGGTYSTLKVQPAELEDSGVYFCASSLVQGATEAFFGQGTRLTVV.

This clonotype was counted at least ten times. This chain uses TRBV12-3 or TRBV12-4 with TRBJ1-1; the D is unclear. The V and J ends lost 1 base and 9 bases respectively, with 12 bases between them. The CDR3 is made up of 13 amino acids. The CDR3 nucleotides are TGTGCCAGCAGTTTAGGAGACACAGCCAAAGCTTTCTTT. It yields the protein CASSLGDTAKAFF.

This clonotype was counted between two and nine times. This chain joins TRBV7-2 and TRBJ2-7; D may be TRBD2 (5 bases). There are 13 residues in the CDR3. Germline V CDR1 and CDR2: SGHTA, FQGNSA. V was shortened by 7 bases and J by 4 bases, with 14 bases between the two germline ends. CDR3 in DNA: TGTGCCAGCAAGAGGGCAGAGATTTACGAGCAGTACTTC. Translated, it gives CASKRAEIYEQYF.

The sample holds a few counts of this clonotype. J is TRBJ1-6 and V is TRBV12-3 or TRBV12-4, with a tentative D call TRBD1 (5 bases). The CDR3 is made up of 13 amino acids. The V and J ends lost 4 bases and 8 bases respectively, with 9 bases between them. Written as DNA, the CDR3 is TGTGCCAGCAGTTCCAGGGAAGATTCACCCCTCCACTTT. Its protein product is CASSSREDSPLHF.

This clonotype was detected ten times or more. The chain employs TRBV5-1 and TRBJ2-2; D is possibly TRBD1 (5 bases). Germline CDR1 reads SGHRS; CDR2 reads YFSETQ. V shed 0 bases and J shed 6 bases, with 12 bases lying between them. The length of the CDR3 is 15 residues. The CDR3 is CASSLGQGFAGELFF. DNA for the CDR3: TGCGCCAGCAGCTTGGGTCAGGGATTCGCCGGGGAGCTGTTTTTT.

This clonotype has a single count. J is TRBJ2-7 and V is TRBV29-1; D gene unclear. CDR3 length: 12 amino acids. Trimming shortened V by 4 bases and J by 4 bases, and 11 bases separated the two germline ends. From germline, CDR1 is SQVTM and CDR2 ANQGSEA. DNA of the CDR3: TGCAGCGTTGGGATCCCGGCGTACGAGCAGTACTTC. Amino acid sequence: CSVGIPAYEQYF.

This clonotype was observed a few times. V usage is TRBV20-1 and J usage is TRBJ2-2; 12 bases are a match to TRBD2. Looked up from germline, CDR1 is DFQATT and CDR2 is SNEGSKA (reference sequence). The CDR3 has 17 residues. Unmatched junction bases numbered 11, after V lost 2 bases and J lost 7 bases. The CDR3 spells CSARTLLAGGTGGELFF. The CDR3, as DNA: TGCAGTGCTAGAACTCTTCTAGCGGGAGGGACTGGCGGGGAGCTGTTTTTT.

This clonotype was detected only a few times. J is TRBJ2-7 and V is TRBV10-3, with D unresolved. The CDR3 totals 13 residues. CDR1 and CDR2 from the germline V gene are ENHRY and SYGVKD. With 3 bases removed from V and 1 base from J, the gap between germline ends came to 7 bases. CDR3 loop: CAISELQSYEQYF. CDR3 nucleotides: TGTGCCATCAGTGAATTACAGTCCTACGAGCAGTACTTC.

This clonotype was detected many times. The chain uses TRBV20-1 and TRBJ2-2; unclear D gene. This CDR3 has 12 residues. Germline V gene data show CDR1 as DFQATT and CDR2 as SNEGSKA (reference sequence). Deletions cut 5 bases from V and 0 bases from J, with 4 bases between. The CDR3 DNA reads as TGCAGTGCTCAGACGAACACCGGGGAGCTGTTTTTT. This translates into CSAQTNTGELFF.

This clonotype has a handful of counts. In nucleotides, the CDR3 is TGTGCCAGCAGCCCCACGGGCCGAAATCCGCAGTTCTTC. Encoded protein: CASSPTGRNPQFF. The V gene is TRBV11-3, the J gene TRBJ2-1; D is unresolved. Trimming stripped 5 bases from V and 12 bases from J, with 17 bases between. CDR1 and CDR2 (germline): SGHNT, YENEEA. This CDR3 spans 13 amino acids.

The rearrangement uses TRBV3-1 and TRBJ2-7, with TRBD1 matching 8 bases. Germline V gives CDR1 LGHDT, CDR2 YNNKEL (reference sequence). V gave up 4 bases and J gave up 2 bases; unmatched junction bases: 7. This CDR3 contains 15 residues. The CDR3 DNA is TGTGCCAGCAGCCCCAGACAGGGGATGGCCTACGAGCAGTACTTC. Translation gives CASSPRQGMAYEQYF.

CDR3 bases: TGTGCCAGCAGAGCGGACAGCTATAATTCACCCCTCCACTTT. It yields the protein CASRADSYNSPLHF. V gene TRBV3-1 combines with J gene TRBJ1-6, with D possibly being TRBD1 (6 bases). V gave up 6 bases and J gave up 3 bases, with 9 bases separating them. The CDR3 consists of 14 residues. CDR1 is LGHDT, CDR2 YNNKEL, per germline (reference sequence). The full variable domain, completed using reference TRBV3-1 and TRBJ1-6, is DTAVSQTPKYLVTQMGNDKSIKCEQNLGHDTMYWYKQDSKKFLKIMFSYNNKELIINETVPNRFSPKSPDKAHLNLHINSLELGDSAVYFCASRADSYNSPLHFGNGTRLTVT.